Listed below are T cell receptor beta chains from one sample, sequenced in a study of vaccination and CD4 T cells after COVID-19. Their specific antigens are unknown. TCRdb itself ran the PCR reads through MiXCR, one entry per CDR3 protein. The sample shows around 7,000 distinct CDR3 sequences, around 49% of them seen only once. Sequencing was done on a sample of CD4+ T cells from blood, cultured in vitro. The origin of the receptors is a human donor in good health. Each CDR3 is given with its conserved first and last residue.

v_gene	CDR3aa
TRBV20-1	CSAITGGGYGYTF
TRBV30	CACSSPGTSSYEQYF
TRBV6-4	CASSPGTGSSPLHF
TRBV6-2/TRBV6-3	CASSPRTLHPRGSYEQYF
TRBV6-1	CASPTGTSSYNEQFF
TRBV7-2	CASSLPIIADQETQYF
TRBV5-4	CASSSTNRGRGYTF
TRBV7-9	CASSQTGGLNTIYF
TRBV3-1	CASSDRGNQPQHF
TRBV6-1	CASKITGEVLAFF
TRBV6-1	CASTRELGGYTF
TRBV15	CATSLNILNQPQHF
TRBV7-9	CASSLGGLKLNYGYTF
TRBV4-2	CASSQDSGQGVRANVLTF
TRBV18	CASSPRTGLNSPLHF
TRBV20-1	CSASSSGANVLTF
TRBV6-1	CASSPQQGFKYF
TRBV20-1	CSARGTANNSPLHF
TRBV11-2	CASSNTGGAAYGYTF
TRBV15	CATSRDWVGQGETQYF
TRBV27	CASRTGQGVRTQYF
TRBV19	CASSQPGPGVYGYTF
TRBV12-3/TRBV12-4	CASRFDRDAFYGYTF
TRBV2	CASSYRGETQYF
TRBV27	CASSPRSGGYTF
TRBV12-3/TRBV12-4	CASSFHTGDGYTF
TRBV27	CAIPISGQGAAQPQHF
TRBV11-2	CASSLGMVHNSPLHF
TRBV28	CASSSTVFNNSPLHF
TRBV6-5	CASSYSGHGPYEQYF
TRBV18	CATTSGKRREEQYF
TRBV5-4	CASSSQGGTDTQYF
TRBV28	CASSLADPYGYTF
TRBV7-6	CASSPPFGRGTYNEQFF
TRBV27	CASSTRQNNQPQHF
TRBV6-1	CASSVGGVEDYGYTF
TRBV28	CASSRYLNDQPQHF
TRBV20-1	CSALRDRSVELFF
TRBV7-9	CASSPLAGYTGELFF
TRBV19	CASGGLLTDTQYF
TRBV19	CASSMGTGGFTGELFF
TRBV20-1	CSATTGSGANVLTF
TRBV6-1	CASTLFIGGVGNTEAFF
TRBV28	CAIDSTNYGYTF
TRBV20-1	CSAQTADTQYF
TRBV6-1	CATRNRDIINYGYTF
TRBV6-1	CASRLGVTEQYF
TRBV6-5	CASSFRGGGTEAFF
TRBV27	CASSFVAGENEQFF
TRBV20-1	CSASVSGNTIYF
TRBV11-2	CASSLQGLETQYF
TRBV21-1	CASSPTLGARVGNTIYF
TRBV27	CASSIQGSRFEQYF
TRBV7-8	CASSGREGNTEAFF
TRBV6-2/TRBV6-3	CASILGGAPGELFF
TRBV20-1	CSARAGAVGGYTF
TRBV10-3	CAISERTGLDGYTF
TRBV11-2	CASSPQGGPYEQYF
TRBV15	CATSRARGALQETQYF
TRBV6-2/TRBV6-3	CASRTSGVSYNEQFF